This T cell receptor (beta chain) was sequenced in a study of OX40 agonist ivuxolimab in advanced cancers. Study-wide points: People who partly responded at 0.1-3.0 mg/kg had some of the least clonal expansion seen. In the 0.1 to 3.0 mg/kg range, CD4+ and CD8+ blood T cells had expanded clonally by week 6.

The CDR3 is made up of 14 amino acids. V was clipped by 6 bases and J by 6 bases; unmatched bases: 6. In germline, CDR1 is MNHEY, CDR2 SVGAGI. Notes on this clone: Its cognate antigen is unknown.

Sequencing was performed with immunoSEQ multiplex PCR; in TCRdb, only in-frame clones are kept and a portion is missing. The sample lists approximately 68,000 clones; around nine tenths were seen once. The sequences come from CD4+ or CD8+ T cells sorted from blood, collected in a trial of the OX40 agonist ivuxolimab. The receptor was derived from an adult with an advanced solid tumor such as melanoma, head and neck, liver or kidney cancer. The J gene is TRBJ2-7, the V gene TRBV6-5, with 12 positions matching TRBD2. CDR3 bases: TGTGCCAGCAGACTAGCGGGAGGCTTAGGCGAGCAGTACTTC. Encoded protein: CASRLAGGLGEQYF.